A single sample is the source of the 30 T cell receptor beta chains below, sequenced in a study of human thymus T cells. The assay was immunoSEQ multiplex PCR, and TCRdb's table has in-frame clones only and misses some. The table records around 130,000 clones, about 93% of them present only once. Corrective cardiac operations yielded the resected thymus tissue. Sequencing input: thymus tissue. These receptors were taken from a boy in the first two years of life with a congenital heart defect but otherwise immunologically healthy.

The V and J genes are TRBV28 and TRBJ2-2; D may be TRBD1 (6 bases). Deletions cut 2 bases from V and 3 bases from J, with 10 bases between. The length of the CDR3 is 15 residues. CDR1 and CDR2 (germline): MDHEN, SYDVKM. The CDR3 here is CASSLRNRDTGELFF. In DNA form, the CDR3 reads TGTGCCAGCAGTTTAAGGAACAGGGACACCGGGGAGCTGTTTTTT.

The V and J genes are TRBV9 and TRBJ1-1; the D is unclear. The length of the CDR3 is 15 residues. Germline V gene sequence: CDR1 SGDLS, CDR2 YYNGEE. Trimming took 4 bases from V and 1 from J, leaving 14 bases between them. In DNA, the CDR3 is TGTGCCAGCAGCCCCCTCCGGGAGGGGAACACTGAAGCTTTCTTT. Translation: CASSPLREGNTEAFF. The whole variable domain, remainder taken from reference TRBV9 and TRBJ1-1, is DSGVTQTPKHLITATGQRVTLRCSPRSGDLSVYWYQQSLDQGLQFLIQYYNGEERAKGNILERFSAQQFPDLHSELNLSSLELGDSALYFCASSPLREGNTEAFFGQGTRLTVV.

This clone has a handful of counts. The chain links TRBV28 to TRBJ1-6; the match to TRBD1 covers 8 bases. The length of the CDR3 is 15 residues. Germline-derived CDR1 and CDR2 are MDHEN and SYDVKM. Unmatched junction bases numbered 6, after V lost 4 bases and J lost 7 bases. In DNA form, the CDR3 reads TGTGCCAGCAGTTCGTCCGGGACAGGAAATTCACCCCTCCACTTT. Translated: CASSSSGTGNSPLHF. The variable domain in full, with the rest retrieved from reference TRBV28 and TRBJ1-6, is DVKVTQSSRYLVKRTGEKVFLECVQDMDHENMFWYRQDPGLGLRLIYFSYDVKMKEKGDIPEGYSVSREKKERFSLILESASTNQTSMYLCASSSSGTGNSPLHFGNGTRLTVT.

The CDR3 loop is CASSGPGWFYEQYF. DNA for the CDR3: TGTGCCAGCAGCGGACCGGGGTGGTTCTACGAGCAGTACTTC. The V and J genes are TRBV6-5 and TRBJ2-7; tentative D call: TRBD2 (5 bases). The CDR3 is 14 amino acids. Trimming removed 6 bases at V and 3 bases at J, with 15 bases between. Germline V gene sequence: CDR1 MNHEY, CDR2 SVGAGI.

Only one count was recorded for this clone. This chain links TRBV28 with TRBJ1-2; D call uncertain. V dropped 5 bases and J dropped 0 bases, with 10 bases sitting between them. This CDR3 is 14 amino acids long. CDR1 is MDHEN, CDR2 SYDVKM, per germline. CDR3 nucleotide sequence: TGTGCCAGCAGTCCCCCGATAGCTAACTATGGCTACACCTTC. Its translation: CASSPPIANYGYTF.

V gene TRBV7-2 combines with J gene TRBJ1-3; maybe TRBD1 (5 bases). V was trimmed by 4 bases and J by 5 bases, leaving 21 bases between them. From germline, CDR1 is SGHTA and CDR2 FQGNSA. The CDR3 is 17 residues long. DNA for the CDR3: TGTGCCAGCAGCTCGTCCTTTGCTCCCTCAGGGAGAAACACCATATATTTT. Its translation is CASSSSFAPSGRNTIYF.

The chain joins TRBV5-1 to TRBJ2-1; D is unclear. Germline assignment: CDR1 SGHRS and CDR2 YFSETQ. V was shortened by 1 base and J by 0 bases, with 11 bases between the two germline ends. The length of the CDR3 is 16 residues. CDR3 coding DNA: TGCGCCAGCAGCTTGACCAAACCGAGCTCCTACAATGAGCAGTTCTTC. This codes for CASSLTKPSSYNEQFF.

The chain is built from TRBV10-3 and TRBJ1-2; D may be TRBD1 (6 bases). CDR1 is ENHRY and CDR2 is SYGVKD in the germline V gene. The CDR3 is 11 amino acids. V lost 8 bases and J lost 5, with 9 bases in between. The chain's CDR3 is CAIGGGYGYTF. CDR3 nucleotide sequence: TGTGCCATCGGAGGGGGATATGGCTACACCTTC.

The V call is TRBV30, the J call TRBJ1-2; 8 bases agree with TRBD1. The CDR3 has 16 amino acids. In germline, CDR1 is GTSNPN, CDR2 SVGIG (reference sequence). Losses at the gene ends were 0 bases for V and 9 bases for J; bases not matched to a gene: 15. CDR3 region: CAWSVDFPDRASSYTF. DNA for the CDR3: TGTGCCTGGAGTGTAGATTTTCCGGACAGGGCGAGTAGCTACACCTTC.

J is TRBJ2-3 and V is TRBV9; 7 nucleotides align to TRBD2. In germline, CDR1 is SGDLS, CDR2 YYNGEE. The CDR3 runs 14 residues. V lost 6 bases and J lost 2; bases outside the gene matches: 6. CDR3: CASTVAGDTDTQYF. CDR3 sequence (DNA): TGTGCCAGCACCGTGGCGGGGGACACAGATACGCAGTATTTT.

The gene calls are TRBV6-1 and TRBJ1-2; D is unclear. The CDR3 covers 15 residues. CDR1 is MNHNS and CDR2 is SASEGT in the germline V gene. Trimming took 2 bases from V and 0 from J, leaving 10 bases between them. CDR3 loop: CASSELPLANYGYTF. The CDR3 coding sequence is TGTGCCAGCAGTGAACTGCCCCTAGCTAACTATGGCTACACCTTC.

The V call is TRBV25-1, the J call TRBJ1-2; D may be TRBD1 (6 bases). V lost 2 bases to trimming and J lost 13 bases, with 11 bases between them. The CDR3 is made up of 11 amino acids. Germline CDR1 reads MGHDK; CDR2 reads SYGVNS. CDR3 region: CASSEGQLRTF. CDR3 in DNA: TGTGCCAGCAGTGAAGGACAGCTTCGCACCTTC.

CDR3: CASSLTESSYNSPLHF. Here the CDR3 DNA reads TGTGCCAGCAGCTTAACGGAGAGCTCCTATAATTCACCCCTCCACTTT. J is TRBJ1-6 and V is TRBV7-9; D is unclear. Deletions cut 2 bases from V and 0 bases from J, with 8 bases between. CDR1 and CDR2 from the germline V gene are SEHNR and FQNEAQ (reference sequence). The CDR3 has 16 residues.

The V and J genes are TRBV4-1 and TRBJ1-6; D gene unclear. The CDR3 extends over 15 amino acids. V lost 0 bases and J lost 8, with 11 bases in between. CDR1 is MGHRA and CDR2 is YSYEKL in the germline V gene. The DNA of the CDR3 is TGCGCCAGCAGCCAAGATAAAGGGAATGATTCACCCCTCCACTTT. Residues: CASSQDKGNDSPLHF.

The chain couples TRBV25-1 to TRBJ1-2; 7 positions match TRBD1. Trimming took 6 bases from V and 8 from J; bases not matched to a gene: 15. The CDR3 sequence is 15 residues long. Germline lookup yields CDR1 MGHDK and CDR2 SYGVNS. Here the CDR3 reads CASSLPGTDRAGYTF. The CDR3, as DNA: TGTGCCAGCAGCCTACCCGGGACAGACCGCGCGGGCTACACCTTC.

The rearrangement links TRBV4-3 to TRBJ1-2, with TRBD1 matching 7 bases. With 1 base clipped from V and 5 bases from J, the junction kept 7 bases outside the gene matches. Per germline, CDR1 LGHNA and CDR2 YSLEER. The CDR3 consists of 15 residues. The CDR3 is CASSQASDRLYGYTF. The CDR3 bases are TGCGCCAGCAGCCAAGCCTCGGACAGGTTATATGGCTACACCTTC.

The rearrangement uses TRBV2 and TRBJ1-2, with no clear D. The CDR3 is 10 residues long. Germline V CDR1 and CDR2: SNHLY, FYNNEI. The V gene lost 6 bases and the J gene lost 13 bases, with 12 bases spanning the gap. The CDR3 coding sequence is TGTGCCAGCAGACTTCTCTCTTTCACCTTC. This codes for CASRLLSFTF.

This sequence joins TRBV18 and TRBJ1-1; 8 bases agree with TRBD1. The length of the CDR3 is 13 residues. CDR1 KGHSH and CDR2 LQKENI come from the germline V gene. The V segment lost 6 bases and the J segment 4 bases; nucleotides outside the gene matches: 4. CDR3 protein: CASSSDRATEAFF. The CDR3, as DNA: TGTGCCAGCTCGTCGGACAGGGCCACTGAAGCTTTCTTT.

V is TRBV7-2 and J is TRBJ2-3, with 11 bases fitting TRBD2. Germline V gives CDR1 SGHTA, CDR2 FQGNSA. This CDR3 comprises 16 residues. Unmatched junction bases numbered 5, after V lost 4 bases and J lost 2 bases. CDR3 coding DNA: TGTGCCAGCAGCTCGGGGACTAGCGGAAACACAGATACGCAGTATTTT. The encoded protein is CASSSGTSGNTDTQYF.

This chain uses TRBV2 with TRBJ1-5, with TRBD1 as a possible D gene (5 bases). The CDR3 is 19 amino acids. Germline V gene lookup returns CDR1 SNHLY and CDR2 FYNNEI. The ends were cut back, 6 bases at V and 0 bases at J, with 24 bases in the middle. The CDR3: CASRVDIAGKHYSNQPQHF. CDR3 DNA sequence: TGTGCCAGCAGAGTAGACATCGCAGGGAAACATTATAGCAATCAGCCCCAGCATTTT.

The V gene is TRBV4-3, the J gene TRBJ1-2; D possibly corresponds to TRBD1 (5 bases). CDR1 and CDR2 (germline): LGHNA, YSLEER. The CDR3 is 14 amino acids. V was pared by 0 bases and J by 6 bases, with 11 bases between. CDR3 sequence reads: CASSQEKTEDGYTF. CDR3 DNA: TGCGCCAGCAGCCAAGAAAAGACAGAAGATGGCTACACCTTC.

The CDR3 nucleotides read TGTGCCAGCAGTTGGACTAGCGGGGGCTATGAGCAGTTCTTC. Encoded protein: CASSWTSGGYEQFF. The chain uses TRBV27 and TRBJ2-1; 13 nucleotides line up with TRBD2. This CDR3 contains 14 residues. V lost 4 bases and J lost 8; bases outside the gene matches: 2. In germline, CDR1 is MNHEY, CDR2 SMNVEV (reference sequence).

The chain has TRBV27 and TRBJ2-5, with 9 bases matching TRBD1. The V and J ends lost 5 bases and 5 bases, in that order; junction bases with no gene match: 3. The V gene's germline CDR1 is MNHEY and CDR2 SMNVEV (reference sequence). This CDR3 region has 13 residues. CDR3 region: CASSRTGVETQYF. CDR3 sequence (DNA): TGTGCCAGCAGTAGGACAGGGGTGGAGACCCAGTACTTC.

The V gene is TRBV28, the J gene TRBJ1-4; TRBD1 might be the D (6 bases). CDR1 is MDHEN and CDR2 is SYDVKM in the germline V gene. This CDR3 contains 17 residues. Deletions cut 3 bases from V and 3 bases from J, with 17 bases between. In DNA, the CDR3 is TGTGCCAGCAGTTTTCTGGGACACCTCCGCTCTAATGAAAAACTGTTTTTT. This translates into CASSFLGHLRSNEKLFF.

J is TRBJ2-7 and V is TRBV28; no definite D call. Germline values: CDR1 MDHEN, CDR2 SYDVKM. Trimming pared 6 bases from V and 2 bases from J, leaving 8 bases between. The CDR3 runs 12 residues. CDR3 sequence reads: CASRKNAYEQYF. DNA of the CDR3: TGTGCCAGCAGGAAAAATGCCTACGAGCAGTACTTC.

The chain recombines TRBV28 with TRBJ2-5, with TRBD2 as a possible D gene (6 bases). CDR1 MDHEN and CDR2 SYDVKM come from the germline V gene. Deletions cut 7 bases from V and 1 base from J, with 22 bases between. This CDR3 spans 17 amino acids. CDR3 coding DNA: TGTGCCAGCAAAGGGGCCGGGACTCTCCCACCCCAAGAGACCCAGTACTTC. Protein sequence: CASKGAGTLPPQETQYF.

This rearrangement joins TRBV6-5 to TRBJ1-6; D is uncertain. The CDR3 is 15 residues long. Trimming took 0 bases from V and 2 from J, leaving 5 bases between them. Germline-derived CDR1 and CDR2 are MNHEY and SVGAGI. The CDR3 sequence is CASSYSTTYNSPLHF. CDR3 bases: TGTGCCAGCAGTTACTCGACAACCTATAATTCACCCCTCCACTTT.

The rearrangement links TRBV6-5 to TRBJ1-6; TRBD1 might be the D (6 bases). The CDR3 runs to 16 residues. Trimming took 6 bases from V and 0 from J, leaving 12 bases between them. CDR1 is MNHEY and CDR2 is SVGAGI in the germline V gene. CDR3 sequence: CASRYRVSSYNSPLHF. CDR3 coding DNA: TGTGCCAGCAGATACAGGGTGAGCTCCTATAATTCACCCCTCCACTTT.

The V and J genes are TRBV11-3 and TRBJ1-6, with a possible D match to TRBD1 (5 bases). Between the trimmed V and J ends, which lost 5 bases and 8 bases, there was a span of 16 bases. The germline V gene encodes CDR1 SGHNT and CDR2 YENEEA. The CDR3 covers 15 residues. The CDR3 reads CASSPVHGGYSPLHF. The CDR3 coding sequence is TGTGCCAGCAGCCCGGTTCACGGGGGGTATTCACCCCTCCACTTT.

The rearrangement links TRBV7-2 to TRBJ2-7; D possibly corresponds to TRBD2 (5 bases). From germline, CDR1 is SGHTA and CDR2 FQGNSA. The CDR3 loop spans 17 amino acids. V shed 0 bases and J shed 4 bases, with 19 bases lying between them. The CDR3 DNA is TGTGCCAGCAGCTTAGCGACCAGGACTTCTCGGATTTACGAGCAGTACTTC. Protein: CASSLATRTSRIYEQYF. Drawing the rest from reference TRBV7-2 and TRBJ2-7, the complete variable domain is GAGVSQSPSNKVTEKGKDVELRCDPISGHTALYWYRQSLGQGLEFLIYFQGNSAPDKSGLPSDRFSAERTGGSVSTLTIQRTQQEDSAVYLCASSLATRTSRIYEQYFGPGTRLTVT.